A single sample is the source of the 19 T cell receptor beta chains below, sequenced in a study of long-term antiretroviral therapy in people with HIV. The immunoSEQ assay was v3.0, run at survey level. Sequencing used immunoSEQ multiplex PCR; TCRdb keeps in-frame clones, though not all of them. The sample includes 26,000 or so clones, approximately 82% of them seen just once. This specimen was unsorted PBMCs, taken 3 years after starting antiretroviral therapy. The receptor set was obtained from a man younger than 30 with HIV.

J is TRBJ1-1 and V is TRBV6-1; 8 positions match TRBD1. Germline V gene sequence: CDR1 MNHNS, CDR2 SASEGT. The V and J ends lost 4 bases and 3 bases, in that order; junction bases with no gene match: 13. The CDR3 has 17 residues. The CDR3 DNA sequence: TGTGCCAGCAGTGCCAGGGGGCGCCCCCTTTGGGACACTGAAGCTTTCTTT. This sequence encodes CASSARGRPLWDTEAFF.

The chain carries TRBV30 and TRBJ2-3; the D is unclear. CDR1 GTSNPN and CDR2 SVGIG come from the germline V gene (reference sequence). The CDR3 sequence is 12 residues long. The V end lost 4 bases, the J end lost 0 bases, and 5 bases lay between the germline ends. The CDR3 loop is CAWTASTDTQYF. The CDR3 DNA reads TGTGCCTGGACAGCTAGCACAGATACGCAGTATTTT. Full variable domain (remainder filled in from reference TRBV30 and TRBJ2-3): SQTIHQWPATLVQPVGSPLSLECTVEGTSNPNLYWYRQAAGRGLQLLFYSVGIGQISSEVPQNLSASRPQDRQFILSSKKLLLSDSGFYLCAWTASTDTQYFGPGTRLTVL.

The J gene is TRBJ1-5, the V gene TRBV6-1; 8 bases are a match to TRBD1. The CDR3 totals 16 residues. Germline CDR1 MNHNS, CDR2 SASEGT. V gave up 2 bases and J gave up 6 bases; unmatched junction bases: 9. For the CDR3, the DNA is TGTGCCAGCAGTGAAAGGGCCTGGACAGGGCGTCAGCCCCAGCATTTT. This translates into CASSERAWTGRQPQHF.

The chain joins TRBV5-4 to TRBJ2-3; D is possibly TRBD2 (5 bases). Trimming shortened V by 4 bases and J by 2 bases, and 17 bases separated the two germline ends. The CDR3 runs to 16 residues. Germline-derived CDR1 and CDR2 are SGHNT and YYREEE (reference sequence). The CDR3 DNA is TGTGCCAGCAGCACTCGGGCCGGGATTCACACAGATACGCAGTATTTT. It yields the protein CASSTRAGIHTDTQYF.

This rearrangement joins TRBV2 to TRBJ1-5; no clear D. This CDR3 has 14 residues. The germline V and J ends were trimmed by 4 bases and 7 bases, with 14 bases remaining between them. The germline V gene encodes CDR1 SNHLY and CDR2 FYNNEI. As DNA, the CDR3 is TGTGCCAGCAGTGGGTTGTTGACAATCCAGCCCCAGCATTTT. Protein: CASSGLLTIQPQHF.

The chain links TRBV7-9 to TRBJ1-5; D is uncertain. V was shortened by 5 bases and J by 0 bases, with 8 bases between the two germline ends. The CDR3 spans 14 residues. CDR1 and CDR2 from the germline V gene are SEHNR and FQNEAQ (reference sequence). The CDR3 is CASSDVYSNQPQHF. Here the CDR3 DNA reads TGTGCCAGCAGCGATGTTTATAGCAATCAGCCCCAGCATTTT.

The V call is TRBV6-5, the J call TRBJ2-2, with 8 nucleotides matching TRBD2. Germline V gives CDR1 MNHEY, CDR2 SVGAGI. The CDR3 is 16 residues long. The J segment lost 1 base and the V segment lost 2 bases, leaving 3 bases of the junction unmatched. The CDR3 is CASSYEAGGNTGELFF. DNA of the CDR3: TGTGCCAGCAGTTACGAGGCGGGGGGGAACACCGGGGAGCTGTTTTTT.

The chain links TRBV27 to TRBJ2-1; TRBD2 matches at 7 bases. The CDR3 extends over 16 amino acids. Germline V gives CDR1 MNHEY, CDR2 SMNVEV (reference sequence). V dropped 5 bases and J dropped 6; count of bases not matched to a gene: 13. CDR3 sequence: CASSPSLAAYLNEQFF. The CDR3 DNA follows: TGTGCCAGCAGTCCCTCCCTAGCGGCTTATCTCAATGAGCAGTTCTTC.

This clone appeared a few times. The rearrangement joins TRBV10-3 to TRBJ1-2; no definite D call. There are 13 residues in the CDR3. The germline CDR1 and CDR2 sequences are ENHRY and SYGVKD. The V end was cut by 6 bases, the J end by 7 bases, with 15 bases between. DNA of the CDR3: TGTGCCATCAGCGGAACAGTCGCCTTTGGCTACACCTTC. This codes for CAISGTVAFGYTF.

The rearrangement uses TRBV15 and TRBJ1-1, with 10 bases identical to TRBD1. This CDR3 has 15 amino acids. CDR1 LNHNV and CDR2 YYDKDF come from the germline V gene (reference sequence). J was trimmed by 7 bases and V by 0 bases; bases with no gene match: 5. In nucleotides, the CDR3 is TGTGCCACCAGCAGAGACGTCGGGACAGGGGTTGAAGCTTTCTTT. This encodes CATSRDVGTGVEAFF. Looking up the rest from reference TRBV15 and TRBJ1-1 gives the full variable domain: DAMVIQNPRYQVTQFGKPVTLSCSQTLNHNVMYWYQQKSSQAPKLLFHYYDKDFNNEADTPDNFQSRRPNTSFCFLDIRSPGLGDTAMYLCATSRDVGTGVEAFFGQGTRLTVV.

The rearrangement links TRBV30 to TRBJ2-2; perhaps TRBD1 as D (6 bases). The CDR3 is made up of 13 amino acids. In germline, CDR1 is GTSNPN, CDR2 SVGIG (reference sequence). With 1 base removed from V and 5 bases from J, the gap between germline ends came to 8 bases. CDR3 in DNA: TGTGCCTGGAGTGGGGGGCGGACCGGGGAGCTGTTTTTT. Protein sequence: CAWSGGRTGELFF.

The V and J genes are TRBV19 and TRBJ1-1, with D unresolved. Trimming stripped 8 bases from V and 1 base from J, with 17 bases between. The germline V gene encodes CDR1 LNHDA and CDR2 SQIVND (reference sequence). This CDR3 is built from 15 residues. The CDR3 DNA reads TGTGCCAGTCTCCTCACCTGGACGGCGAACACTGAAGCTTTCTTT. Protein product: CASLLTWTANTEAFF. Using reference TRBV19 and TRBJ1-1 for the parts outside the CDR3, the full variable domain is DGGITQSPKYLFRKEGQNVTLSCEQNLNHDAMYWYRQDPGQGLRLIYYSQIVNDFQKGDIAEGYSVSREKKESFPLTVTSAQKNPTAFYLCASLLTWTANTEAFFGQGTRLTVV.

This chain links TRBV6-5 with TRBJ2-5; D gene ambiguous. Germline CDR1 and CDR2: MNHEY and SVGAGI. V gave up 2 bases and J gave up 2 bases, with 6 bases separating them. The CDR3 extends over 13 amino acids. The CDR3 nucleotides are TGTGCCAGCAGTTACGGCAGTCAAGAGACCCAGTACTTC. Amino acids: CASSYGSQETQYF.

The CDR3 region is CASSLRGLRETQYF. Written as DNA, the CDR3 is TGTGCCAGCAGCTTGAGAGGGTTGAGAGAGACCCAGTACTTC. The gene calls are TRBV5-6 and TRBJ2-5, with D possibly being TRBD2 (5 bases). The length of the CDR3 is 14 residues. In germline, CDR1 is SGHDT, CDR2 YYEEEE. V was shortened by 1 base and J by 4 bases, with 11 bases between the two germline ends. Using reference TRBV5-6 and TRBJ2-5 for the parts outside the CDR3, the full variable domain is DAGVTQSPTHLIKTRGQQVTLRCSPKSGHDTVSWYQQALGQGPQFIFQYYEEEERQRGNFPDRFSGHQFPNYSSELNVNALLLGDSALYLCASSLRGLRETQYFGPGTRLLVL.

This clone occurred once. The J gene is TRBJ2-6, the V gene TRBV5-1; D is possibly TRBD1 (6 bases). The CDR3 covers 15 residues. V lost 4 bases, J lost 1 base, and 9 bases lay in between. The germline gives CDR1 SGHRS, CDR2 YFSETQ. DNA for the CDR3: TGCGCCAGCAGCCTACAGGGTTCTGGGGCCAACGTCCTGACTTTC. It yields the protein CASSLQGSGANVLTF.

The chain recombines TRBV5-6 with TRBJ2-5; 8 bases are shared with TRBD1. Unmatched junction bases numbered 9, after V lost 4 bases and J lost 1 base. The CDR3 has 16 residues. Germline CDR1 reads SGHDT; CDR2 reads YYEEEE. The CDR3 protein is CASSTRDRRFQETQYF. The CDR3 region has the DNA TGTGCCAGCAGCACCCGGGACAGGAGATTCCAAGAGACCCAGTACTTC.

V usage is TRBV9 and J usage is TRBJ1-6; D perhaps matches TRBD1 (6 bases). CDR1 is SGDLS and CDR2 is YYNGEE in the germline V gene. Trimming removed 1 base from V and 9 bases from J, with 8 bases in between. This CDR3 region has 13 residues. CDR3 nucleotides: TGTGCCAGCAGCGTAACAGGGAGTTCACCCCTCCACTTT. Amino acid sequence: CASSVTGSSPLHF.

This clone has only a few counts. This sequence joins TRBV4-1 and TRBJ1-1, with D possibly TRBD1 on 5 matching bases. The CDR3 has 15 residues. Per the germline V gene, CDR1 is MGHRA and CDR2 is YSYEKL. V was trimmed by 4 bases and J by 3 bases, leaving 15 bases between them. The CDR3 loop reads CASSLVRQPDTEAFF. Here the CDR3 DNA reads TGCGCCAGCAGCCTAGTTAGACAGCCTGACACTGAAGCTTTCTTT.

V gene TRBV5-4 combines with J gene TRBJ2-7, with D perhaps TRBD1 or TRBD2 (5 bases each). Trimming left V 0 bases short and J 7 bases short, with 17 bases between. The CDR3 extends over 15 amino acids. Germline CDR1 is SGHNT and CDR2 is YYREEE (reference sequence). The CDR3 sequence is CASSLAFPGAQEQYF. CDR3 coding DNA: TGTGCCAGCAGCTTGGCCTTCCCCGGGGCGCAAGAGCAGTACTTC.